This T cell receptor (beta chain) emerged from a study of T cell responses to AZD1222 COVID-19 vaccine. Assay used: immunoSEQ multiplex PCR; TCRdb lists only in-frame clones, some missing. This repertoire shows 90,000 to 120,000 clones, about 89% found once; its top ten account for 6% to 7%. This clone was seen only a few times. The CDR3 length is 15 residues. The sequenced sample was peripheral blood, obtained on day 0 of AZD1222 vaccination. The source is an adult in good health. The chain has TRBV12-2 and TRBJ2-7. TRBV12-2 corresponds to a pseudogene. CDR3 loop: CASRLAGLDGYEQYF. The CDR3 DNA sequence: TGTGCAAGTCGCTTAGCCGGATTGGACGGCTACGAGCAGTACTTC.